Below are 4 T cell receptor beta chains sequenced from a single sample in a study of patients and donors after allogeneic stem cell transplantation. One entry per CDR3 protein results from TCRdb running MiXCR on the RT-PCR reads. This table has 800,000 to 1,000,000 distinct CDR3 sequences, about a sixth appearing once. Material: blood, either unsorted or a sorted T cell fraction (not recorded which). The receptors originated from a human donor who was either an allogeneic HSCT recipient or a stem cell or donor lymphocyte infusion donor (not recorded which). It is not recorded whose cells these are; they may come from a transplant donor.

This clonotype came up a few times. This chain uses TRBV20-1 with TRBJ2-5; 12 nucleotides align to TRBD1. The CDR3 spans 18 residues. The germline V gene encodes CDR1 DFQATT and CDR2 SNEGSKA (reference sequence). The ends lost 2 bases at V and 5 bases at J; junction bases unmatched: 15. CDR3 loop: CSARTRTSGTGGFETQYF. CDR3 in DNA: TGCAGTGCTAGAACCCGAACCTCCGGGACAGGGGGCTTCGAGACCCAGTACTTC.

At least ten counts were recorded for this clonotype. V and J are TRBV3-1 and TRBJ2-3; no clear D. From germline, CDR1 is LGHDT and CDR2 YNNKEL (reference sequence). The CDR3 covers 11 residues. Trimming took 2 bases from V and 6 from J, leaving 3 bases between them. CDR3 sequence reads: CASSQLDTQYF. As DNA, the CDR3 is TGTGCCAGCAGCCAACTGGATACGCAGTATTTT.

The chain combines TRBV10-3 with TRBJ2-7, with 16 bases matching TRBD2. From germline, CDR1 is ENHRY and CDR2 SYGVKD. This CDR3 is 18 amino acids long. J gave up 0 bases and V 6 bases, and 8 bases lay outside the gene matches. CDR3 protein: CAIRGTGTSGRGSYEQYF. The CDR3, as DNA: TGTGCCATCAGGGGGACCGGGACTAGCGGGAGGGGCTCCTACGAGCAGTACTTC.

This clonotype showed up just a few times. V is TRBV7-2 and J is TRBJ1-1; 7 bases align to TRBD1. The V gene end was trimmed by 5 bases and the J gene end by 1 base; junction bases not matched to a gene: 7. Germline V gene data show CDR1 as SGHTA and CDR2 as FQGNSA. This CDR3 region has 15 residues. The CDR3 sequence is CASSPRDSWNTEAFF. For the CDR3, the DNA is TGTGCCAGCAGCCCCAGGGACAGTTGGAACACTGAAGCTTTCTTT. Looking up the rest from reference TRBV7-2 and TRBJ1-1 gives the full variable domain: GAGVSQSPSNKVTEKGKDVELRCDPISGHTALYWYRQSLGQGLEFLIYFQGNSAPDKSGLPSDRFSAERTGGSVSTLTIQRTQQEDSAVYLCASSPRDSWNTEAFFGQGTRLTVV.